The TCR beta chain described here comes from a study of beta chain features in type 1 diabetes. Across the study: Healthy donors and patients had similar age, gender and cell yields.

Broader study findings: Whatever favoring of shorter templates PCR might show would apply equally to patients and controls.

There are a few counts of this clone. What it binds is unknown. Reverse transcription of all isolated RNA meant that expressed TCRB transcripts were sequenced. The table came from immunoSEQ multiplex PCR; TCRdb's copy has only in-frame clones and leaves some out. The repertoire has about 250,000 clones, roughly an eighth of them found once; the top ten carry 0.025% to 0.03%. The receptor's source is a woman in her forties in good health. Sequencing was done on a sample of naive CD4+ T cells from blood.

The CDR3 here is CASSPLAGGSDEQFF. The CDR3 DNA reads as TGTGCCAGCTCACCGTTAGCGGGGGGGAGCGATGAGCAGTTCTTC. This chain uses TRBV18 with TRBJ2-1; 11 positions match TRBD2. Germline-derived CDR1 and CDR2 are KGHSH and LQKENI. The CDR3 is 15 residues long. The V segment lost 3 bases and the J segment 8 bases; nucleotides outside the gene matches: 6. The whole variable domain, filled in from reference TRBV18 and TRBJ2-1, reads NAGVMQNPRHLVRRRGQEARLRCSPMKGHSHVYWYRQLPEEGLKFMVYLQKENIIDESGMPKERFSAEFPKEGPSILRIQQVVRGDSAAYFCASSPLAGGSDEQFFGPGTRLTVL.